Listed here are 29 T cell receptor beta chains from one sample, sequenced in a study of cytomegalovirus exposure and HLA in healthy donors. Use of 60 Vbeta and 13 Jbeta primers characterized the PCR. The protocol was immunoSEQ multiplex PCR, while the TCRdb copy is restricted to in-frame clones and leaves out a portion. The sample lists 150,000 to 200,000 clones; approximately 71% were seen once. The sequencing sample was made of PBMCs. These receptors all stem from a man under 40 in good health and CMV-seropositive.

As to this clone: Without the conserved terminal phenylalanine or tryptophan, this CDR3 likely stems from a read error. For the CDR3, the DNA is TGTGCCAGCAGCATGACAGCCAAATTAAACTATGGCTACACCCTC. Amino acids: CASSMTAKLNYGYTL. The chain carries TRBV28 and TRBJ1-2; D may be TRBD1 (5 bases). The V gene's germline CDR1 is MDHEN and CDR2 SYDVKM. This CDR3 comprises 15 residues. Trimming removed 6 bases from V and 2 bases from J, with 16 bases in between.

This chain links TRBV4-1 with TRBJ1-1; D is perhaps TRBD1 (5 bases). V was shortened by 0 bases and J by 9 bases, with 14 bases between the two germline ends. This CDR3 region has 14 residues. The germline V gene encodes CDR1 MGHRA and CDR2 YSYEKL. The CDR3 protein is CASSQDLGRAKAFF. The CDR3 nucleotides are TGCGCCAGCAGCCAAGATCTGGGGCGAGCAAAAGCTTTCTTT.

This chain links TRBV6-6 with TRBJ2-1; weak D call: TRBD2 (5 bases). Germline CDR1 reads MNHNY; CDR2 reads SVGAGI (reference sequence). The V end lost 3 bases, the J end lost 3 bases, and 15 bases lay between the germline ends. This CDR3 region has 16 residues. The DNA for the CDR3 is TGTGCCAGCAGTTATCTGAACCGGGATTACTACAATGAGCAGTTCTTC. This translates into CASSYLNRDYYNEQFF.

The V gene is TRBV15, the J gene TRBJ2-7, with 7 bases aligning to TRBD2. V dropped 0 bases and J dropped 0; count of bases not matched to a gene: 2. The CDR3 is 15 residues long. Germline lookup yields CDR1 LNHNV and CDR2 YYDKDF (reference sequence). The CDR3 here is CATSREGGSSYEQYF. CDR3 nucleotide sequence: TGTGCCACCAGCAGAGAGGGCGGGAGCTCCTACGAGCAGTACTTC.

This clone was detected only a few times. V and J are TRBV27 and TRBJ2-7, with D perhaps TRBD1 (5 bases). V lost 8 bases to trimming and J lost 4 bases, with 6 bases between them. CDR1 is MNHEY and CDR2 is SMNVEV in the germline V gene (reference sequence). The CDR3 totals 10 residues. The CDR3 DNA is TGTGCCAGCCGACAGTACGAGCAGTACTTC. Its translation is CASRQYEQYF.

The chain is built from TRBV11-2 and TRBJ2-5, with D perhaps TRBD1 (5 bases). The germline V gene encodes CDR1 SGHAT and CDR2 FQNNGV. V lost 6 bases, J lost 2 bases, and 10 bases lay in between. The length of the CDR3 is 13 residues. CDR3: CASSPDRQETQYF. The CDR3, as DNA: TGTGCCAGCAGTCCAGACAGACAAGAGACCCAGTACTTC. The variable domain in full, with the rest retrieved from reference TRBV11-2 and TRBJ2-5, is EAGVAQSPRYKIIEKRQSVAFWCNPISGHATLYWYQQILGQGPKLLIQFQNNGVVDDSQLPKDRFSAERLKGVDSTLKIQPAKLEDSAVYLCASSPDRQETQYFGPGTRLLVL.

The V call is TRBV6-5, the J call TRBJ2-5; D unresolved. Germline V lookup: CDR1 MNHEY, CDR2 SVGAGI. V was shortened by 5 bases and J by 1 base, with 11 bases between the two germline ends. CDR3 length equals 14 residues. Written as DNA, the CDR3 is TGTGCCAGCAGTGGATACTACTCCCAAGAGACCCAGTACTTC. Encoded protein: CASSGYYSQETQYF.

The CDR3 nucleotides read TGTGCCAGCAGCGTAGGAGGGTCGGACTACACCTTC. This codes for CASSVGGSDYTF. This rearrangement joins TRBV9 to TRBJ1-2, with D uncertain. The germline CDR1 and CDR2 sequences are SGDLS and YYNGEE. Trimming left V 0 bases short and J 10 bases short, with 10 bases between. This CDR3 spans 12 amino acids.

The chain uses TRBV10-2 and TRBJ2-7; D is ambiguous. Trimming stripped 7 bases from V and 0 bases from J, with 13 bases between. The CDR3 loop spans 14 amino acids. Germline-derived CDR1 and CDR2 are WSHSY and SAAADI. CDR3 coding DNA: TGCGCCAGCACTGTAGCAGCCCTCTCCTACGAGCAGTACTTC. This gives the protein CASTVAALSYEQYF.

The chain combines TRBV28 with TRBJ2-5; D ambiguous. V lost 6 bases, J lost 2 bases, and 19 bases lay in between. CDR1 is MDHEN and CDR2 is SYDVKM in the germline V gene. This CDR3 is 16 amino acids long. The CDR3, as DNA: TGTGCCAGCAGCCCCATCACGGGTAGAGGACAAGAGACCCAGTACTTC. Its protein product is CASSPITGRGQETQYF. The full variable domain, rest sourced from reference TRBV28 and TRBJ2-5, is DVKVTQSSRYLVKRTGEKVFLECVQDMDHENMFWYRQDPGLGLRLIYFSYDVKMKEKGDIPEGYSVSREKKERFSLILESASTNQTSMYLCASSPITGRGQETQYFGPGTRLLVL.

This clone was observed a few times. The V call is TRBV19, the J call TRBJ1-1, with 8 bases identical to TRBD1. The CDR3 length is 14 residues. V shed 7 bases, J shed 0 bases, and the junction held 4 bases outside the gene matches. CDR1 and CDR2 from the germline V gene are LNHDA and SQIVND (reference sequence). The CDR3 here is CASKHRGVNTEAFF. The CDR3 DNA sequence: TGTGCCAGTAAACACAGGGGGGTGAACACTGAAGCTTTCTTT.

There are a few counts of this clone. The CDR3 DNA follows: TGTGCCAGCAGTGAAGGTCTATTGCTGGGGGGGCAGTACTTC. Its protein is CASSEGLLLGGQYF. This chain links TRBV6-1 with TRBJ2-7; D might be TRBD2 (6 bases). The CDR3 extends over 14 amino acids. V was cut by 1 base and J by 9 bases, with 16 bases left in between. Germline V gene lookup returns CDR1 MNHNS and CDR2 SASEGT.

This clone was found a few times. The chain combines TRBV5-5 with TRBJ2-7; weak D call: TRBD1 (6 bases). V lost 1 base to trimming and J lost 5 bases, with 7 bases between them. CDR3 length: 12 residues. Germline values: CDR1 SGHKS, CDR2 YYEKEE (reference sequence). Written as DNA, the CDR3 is TGTGCCAGCAGCTTGACAGGGAACGAGCAGTACTTC. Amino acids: CASSLTGNEQYF.

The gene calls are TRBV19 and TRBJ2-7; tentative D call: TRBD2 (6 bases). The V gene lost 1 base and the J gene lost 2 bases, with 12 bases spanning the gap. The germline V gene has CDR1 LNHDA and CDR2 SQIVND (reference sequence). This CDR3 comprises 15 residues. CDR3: CASSIGGVSTYEQYF. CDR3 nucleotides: TGTGCCAGTAGTATAGGGGGGGTGTCCACCTACGAGCAGTACTTC.

CDR3 nucleotide sequence: TGTGCCACCAGCAGAGATCAGGGGCAGGGGTACGAGCAGTACTTC. Amino acid sequence: CATSRDQGQGYEQYF. This chain links TRBV15 with TRBJ2-7; D perhaps matches TRBD1 (6 bases). Trimming stripped 0 bases from V and 4 bases from J, with 13 bases between. Per the germline V gene, CDR1 is LNHNV and CDR2 is YYDKDF (reference sequence). This CDR3 contains 15 residues.

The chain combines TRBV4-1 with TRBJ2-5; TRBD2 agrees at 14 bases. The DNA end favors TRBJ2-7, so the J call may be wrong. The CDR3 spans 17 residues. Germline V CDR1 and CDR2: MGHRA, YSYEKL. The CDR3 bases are TGCGCCAGCAGCCAAGGGGGACTAGCGGGAGAATCCTACGAGCAGTACTTC. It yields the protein CASSQGGLAGESYEQYF.

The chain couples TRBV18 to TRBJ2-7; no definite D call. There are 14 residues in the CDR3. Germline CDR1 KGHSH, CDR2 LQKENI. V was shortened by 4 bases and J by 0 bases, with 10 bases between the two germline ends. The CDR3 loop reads CASSLAERSYEQYF. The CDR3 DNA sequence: TGTGCCAGCTCACTAGCAGAACGCTCCTACGAGCAGTACTTC.

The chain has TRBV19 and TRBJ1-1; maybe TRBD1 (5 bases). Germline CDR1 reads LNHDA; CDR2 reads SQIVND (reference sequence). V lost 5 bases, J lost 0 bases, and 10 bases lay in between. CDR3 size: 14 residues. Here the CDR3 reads CASSLMTVNTEAFF. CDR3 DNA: TGTGCCAGTAGTCTAATGACAGTGAACACTGAAGCTTTCTTT.

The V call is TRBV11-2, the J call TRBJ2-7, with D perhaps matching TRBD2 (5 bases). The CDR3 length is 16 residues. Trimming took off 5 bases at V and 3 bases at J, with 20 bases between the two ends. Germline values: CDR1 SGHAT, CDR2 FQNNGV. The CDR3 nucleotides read TGTGCCAGCAGCATAAGCAGGCGGAAGCGGCTCTACGAGCAGTACTTC. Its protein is CASSISRRKRLYEQYF.

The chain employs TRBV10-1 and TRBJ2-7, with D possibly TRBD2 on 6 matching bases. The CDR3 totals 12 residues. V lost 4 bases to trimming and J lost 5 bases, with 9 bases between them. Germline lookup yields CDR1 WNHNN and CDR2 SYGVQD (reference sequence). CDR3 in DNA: TGCGCCAGCAGTGGCGGGGATGACGAGCAGTACTTC. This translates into CASSGGDDEQYF.

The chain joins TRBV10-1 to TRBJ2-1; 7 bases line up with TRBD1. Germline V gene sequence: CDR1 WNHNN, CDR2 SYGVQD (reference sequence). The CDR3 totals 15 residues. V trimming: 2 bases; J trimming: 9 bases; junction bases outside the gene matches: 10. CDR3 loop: CASSERVGGWAEQFF. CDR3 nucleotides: TGCGCCAGCAGTGAGAGGGTAGGGGGCTGGGCTGAGCAGTTCTTC.

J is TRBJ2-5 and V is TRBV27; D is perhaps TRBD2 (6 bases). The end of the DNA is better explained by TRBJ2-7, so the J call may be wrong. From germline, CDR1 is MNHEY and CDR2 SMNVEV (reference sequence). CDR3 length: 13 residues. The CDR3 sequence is CASSFVAAGEQYF. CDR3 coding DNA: TGTGCCAGCAGTTTCGTGGCAGCGGGCGAGCAGTACTTC.

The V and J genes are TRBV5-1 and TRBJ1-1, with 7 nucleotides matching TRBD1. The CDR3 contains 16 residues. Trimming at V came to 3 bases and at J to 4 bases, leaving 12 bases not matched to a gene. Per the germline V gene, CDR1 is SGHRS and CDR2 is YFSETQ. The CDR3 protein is CASSSAWDSLGTEAFF. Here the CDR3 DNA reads TGCGCCAGCAGCTCGGCGTGGGACAGCCTGGGCACTGAAGCTTTCTTT.

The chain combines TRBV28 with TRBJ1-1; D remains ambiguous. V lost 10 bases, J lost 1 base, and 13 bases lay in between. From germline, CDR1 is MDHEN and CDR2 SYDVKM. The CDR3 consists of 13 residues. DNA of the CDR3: TGTGCCACCGACGAACTAAAGAACACTGAAGCTTTCTTT. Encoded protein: CATDELKNTEAFF. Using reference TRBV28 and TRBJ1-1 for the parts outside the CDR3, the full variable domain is DVKVTQSSRYLVKRTGEKVFLECVQDMDHENMFWYRQDPGLGLRLIYFSYDVKMKEKGDIPEGYSVSREKKERFSLILESASTNQTSMYLCATDELKNTEAFFGQGTRLTVV.

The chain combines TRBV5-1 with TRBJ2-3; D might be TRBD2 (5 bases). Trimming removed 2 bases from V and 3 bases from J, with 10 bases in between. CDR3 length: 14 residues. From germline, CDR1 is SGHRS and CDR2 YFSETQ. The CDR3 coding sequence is TGCGCCAGCAGCTTTGGAGGTGGTACAGATACGCAGTATTTT. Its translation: CASSFGGGTDTQYF.

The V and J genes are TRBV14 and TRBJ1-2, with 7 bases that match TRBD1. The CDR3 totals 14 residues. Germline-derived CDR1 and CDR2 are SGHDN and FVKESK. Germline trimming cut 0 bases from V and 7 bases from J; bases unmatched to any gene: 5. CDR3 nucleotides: TGTGCCAGCAGCCAAGAGGGCAGGGGGTCTGGCTACACCTTC. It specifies CASSQEGRGSGYTF.

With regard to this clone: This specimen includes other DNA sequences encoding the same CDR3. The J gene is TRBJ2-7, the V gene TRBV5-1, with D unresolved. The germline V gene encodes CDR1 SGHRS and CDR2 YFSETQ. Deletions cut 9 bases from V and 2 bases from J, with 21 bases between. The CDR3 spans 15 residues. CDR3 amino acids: CATSSAPSQTYEQYF. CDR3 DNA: TGCGCCACCTCTTCCGCGCCGAGCCAAACCTACGAGCAGTACTTC.

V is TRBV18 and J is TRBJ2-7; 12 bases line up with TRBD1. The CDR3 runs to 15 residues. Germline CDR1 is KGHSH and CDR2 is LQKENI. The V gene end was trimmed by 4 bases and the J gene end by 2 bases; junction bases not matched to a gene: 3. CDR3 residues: CASSLGTGGPYEQYF. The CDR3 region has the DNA TGTGCCAGCTCACTTGGGACAGGGGGCCCCTACGAGCAGTACTTC.

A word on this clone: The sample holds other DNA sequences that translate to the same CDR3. The CDR3 reads CASSVGLAGGTGELFF. CDR3 bases: TGTGCCAGCAGCGTAGGGTTAGCGGGAGGCACCGGGGAGCTGTTTTTT. The rearrangement joins TRBV9 to TRBJ2-2; 10 bases align to TRBD2. The V gene's germline CDR1 is SGDLS and CDR2 YYNGEE. With 0 bases clipped from V and 4 bases from J, the junction kept 3 bases outside the gene matches. The CDR3 covers 16 residues.